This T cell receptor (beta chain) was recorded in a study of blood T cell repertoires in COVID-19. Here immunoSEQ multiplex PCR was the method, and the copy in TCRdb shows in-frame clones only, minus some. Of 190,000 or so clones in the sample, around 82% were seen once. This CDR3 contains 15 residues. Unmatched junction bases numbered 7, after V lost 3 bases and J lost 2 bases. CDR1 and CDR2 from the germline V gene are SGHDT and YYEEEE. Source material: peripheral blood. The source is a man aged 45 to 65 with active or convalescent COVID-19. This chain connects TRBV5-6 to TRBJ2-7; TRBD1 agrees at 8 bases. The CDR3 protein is CASSSRDRYPYEQYF. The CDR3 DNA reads TGTGCCAGCAGCTCCCGGGACAGGTACCCCTACGAGCAGTACTTC. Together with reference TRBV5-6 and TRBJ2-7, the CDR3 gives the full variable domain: DAGVTQSPTHLIKTRGQQVTLRCSPKSGHDTVSWYQQALGQGPQFIFQYYEEEERQRGNFPDRFSGHQFPNYSSELNVNALLLGDSALYLCASSSRDRYPYEQYFGPGTRLTVT.